Below, 31 T cell receptor beta chains from the same sample are listed, as sequenced in a study of metastatic and nonmetastatic thyroid tumors. TCRdb ran MiXCR on the PCR reads. The sample yields 80,000 to 85,000 clones, approximately 13% seen once. Every patient underwent thyroid surgery untreated. Sequenced sample: tumor tissue. These receptors all come from a female donor with papillary thyroid cancer or a benign thyroid nodule (not recorded which). Some clones in this sample may be carry-over from other donors' samples.

In this sample, this clone turned up a few times. A read error may be the cause here, since a much bigger clone is one base away. The V gene is TRBV12-3 or TRBV12-4, the J gene TRBJ2-1; no firm D call. The CDR3 extends over 16 amino acids. V was clipped by 3 bases and J by 5 bases, with 17 bases between them. This CDR3 reads CASSLYWPLGNNEQFF. The CDR3 DNA follows: TGTGCCAGCAGTTTGTACTGGCCCCTAGGAAACAATGAGCAGTTCTTC.

This clone showed up many times. The rearrangement joins TRBV7-3 to TRBJ2-5; weak D call: TRBD2 (6 bases). Germline V gene lookup returns CDR1 SGHTA and CDR2 FQGTGA. Trimming stripped 2 bases from V and 7 bases from J, with 14 bases between. The CDR3 runs to 14 residues. As DNA, the CDR3 is TGTGCCAGCAGCTTAGATCCAGCGGGCGGGACCCAGTACTTC. Amino acid sequence: CASSLDPAGGTQYF. Full variable domain (missing parts from reference TRBV7-3 and TRBJ2-5): GAGVSQTPSNKVTEKGKYVELRCDPISGHTALYWYRQSLGQGPEFLIYFQGTGAADDSGLPNDRFFAVRPEGSVSTLKIQRTERGDSAVYLCASSLDPAGGTQYFGPGTRLLVL.

This clone has a count of ten or more. V is TRBV11-1 and J is TRBJ2-7; 7 positions agree with TRBD1. Per the germline V gene, CDR1 is SGHAT and CDR2 is FQDESV (reference sequence). V dropped 4 bases and J dropped 4; count of bases not matched to a gene: 16. The CDR3 consists of 17 residues. CDR3 loop: CASSSPGGQVGWYEQYF. The CDR3 DNA is TGTGCCAGCAGCTCGCCCGGCGGACAGGTAGGCTGGTACGAGCAGTACTTC.

This clone was counted many times. The rearrangement links TRBV19 to TRBJ1-3; D gene uncertain. Trimming cost V 7 bases and J 0 bases, with 16 bases left between them. Germline loops: CDR1 LNHDA, CDR2 SQIVND (reference sequence). CDR3 size: 16 residues. This CDR3 is CASKAGGGGSGNTIYF. The DNA for the CDR3 is TGTGCCAGTAAGGCCGGAGGAGGCGGCTCTGGAAACACCATATATTTT.

This clone was detected many times. The chain recombines TRBV12-3 or TRBV12-4 with TRBJ2-5; 7 bases agree with TRBD1. J lost 5 bases, V lost 5 bases, and 5 bases had no gene match. CDR3 length: 13 residues. Written as DNA, the CDR3 is TGTGCCAGCAGTCCCGGGACAGAGGAGACCCAGTACTTC. Protein sequence: CASSPGTEETQYF.

This clone was observed many times. J is TRBJ1-1 and V is TRBV5-1, with D possibly TRBD1 on 6 matching bases. The CDR3 sequence is 15 residues long. Germline CDR1 reads SGHRS; CDR2 reads YFSETQ. Between the trimmed V and J ends, which lost 4 bases and 0 bases, there was a span of 13 bases. The CDR3 reads CASSPRTALNTEAFF. DNA of the CDR3: TGCGCCAGCAGCCCAAGGACAGCCCTGAACACTGAAGCTTTCTTT.

Ten or more counts support this clone. V usage is TRBV9 and J usage is TRBJ2-1; perhaps TRBD1 as D (5 bases). Trimming removed 7 bases at V and 5 bases at J, with 7 bases between. Germline CDR1 SGDLS, CDR2 YYNGEE. The CDR3 is made up of 11 amino acids. In DNA, the CDR3 is TGTGCCAGCTCCAGGGACAATGAGCAGTTCTTC. Residues: CASSRDNEQFF.

This clone has a handful of counts. A much larger clone lies one base from this, so it may be a read error. The V call is TRBV28, the J call TRBJ2-4; D is unclear. Germline-derived CDR1 and CDR2 are MDHEN and SYDVKM. The CDR3 covers 11 residues. CDR3 sequence reads: CASTSKNIQCF. The CDR3 DNA sequence: TGTGCCAGCACAAGCAAAAACATTCAGTGCTTC.

This clone was seen many times. The J gene is TRBJ2-2, the V gene TRBV28; 12 bases map to TRBD2. Unmatched junction bases numbered 5, after V lost 5 bases and J lost 1 base. Germline V gene lookup returns CDR1 MDHEN and CDR2 SYDVKM. CDR3 size: 17 residues. The CDR3 DNA reads TGTGCCAGCAGTCTCCCGACTAGCGGGAGGAACACCGGGGAGCTGTTTTTT. Protein sequence: CASSLPTSGRNTGELFF. Supplemented by reference TRBV28 and TRBJ2-2, the full variable domain reads DVKVTQSSRYLVKRTGEKVFLECVQDMDHENMFWYRQDPGLGLRLIYFSYDVKMKEKGDIPEGYSVSREKKERFSLILESASTNQTSMYLCASSLPTSGRNTGELFFGEGSRLTVL.

A remark on this clone: A much larger clone lies a single base off, so this may be a read error. Other DNA sequences in this specimen translate into the identical CDR3. The V call is TRBV11-2, the J call TRBJ1-2, with TRBD1 matching 7 bases. Per the germline V gene, CDR1 is SGHAT and CDR2 is FQNNGV. The CDR3 runs to 13 residues. V lost 3 bases and J lost 4; bases outside the gene matches: 2. The CDR3 DNA follows: TGTGCCAGCAGCTTGGGACAGAGCTATGGCTACACCTTC. Translated: CASSLGQSYGYTF. Supplemented by reference TRBV11-2 and TRBJ1-2, the full variable domain reads EAGVAQSPRYKIIEKRQSVAFWCNPISGHATLYWYQQILGQGPKLLIQFQNNGVVDDSQLPKDRFSAERLKGVDSTLKIQPAKLEDSAVYLCASSLGQSYGYTFGSGTRLTVV.

There are many counts of this clone. CDR3 bases: TGTGCCAGCAGTGTGGATCTCTCGTCCTACGAGCAGTACTTC. Residues: CASSVDLSSYEQYF. This chain uses TRBV6-1 with TRBJ2-7, with D uncertain. The CDR3 spans 14 residues. The V end was cut by 4 bases, the J end by 1 base, with 11 bases between. CDR1 and CDR2 (germline): MNHNS, SASEGT.

As concerns this clone: A read error may be the cause here, since a much bigger clone is one base away. The chain has TRBV7-3 and TRBJ2-3; no firm D call. The germline gives CDR1 SGHTA, CDR2 FQGTGA. The CDR3 is 14 amino acids. The germline V and J ends were trimmed by 2 bases and 2 bases, with 8 bases remaining between them. The CDR3 DNA sequence: TGTGCCAGCAGCTTAGAGGTCCACACAGATACGCAGTATTTT. It encodes CASSLEVHTDTQYF.

The V and J genes are TRBV6-1 and TRBJ2-7; 11 bases map to TRBD1. This CDR3 comprises 16 residues. The V and J ends lost 2 bases and 4 bases, in that order; junction bases with no gene match: 7. Looked up from germline, CDR1 is MNHNS and CDR2 is SASEGT. CDR3 coding DNA: TGTGCCAGCAGTGAATATGCCGGGACAGGGGGTTACGAGCAGTACTTC. Protein sequence: CASSEYAGTGGYEQYF.

As regards this clone: Given a much more abundant clone one base away, this may be a read error. The chain carries TRBV5-1 and TRBJ2-5; tentative D call: TRBD2 (6 bases). Germline values: CDR1 SGHRS, CDR2 YFSETQ. Trimming shortened V by 5 bases and J by 4 bases, and 12 bases separated the two germline ends. The CDR3 runs 13 residues. The CDR3 region is CASSPGVGETQYF. CDR3 coding DNA: TGCGCCAGCAGTCCGGGGGTAGGAGAGACCCAGTACTTC.

The rearrangement links TRBV20-1 to TRBJ2-3; 8 bases fit TRBD2. V shed 0 bases and J 2 bases; nucleotides not matched to a gene: 10. Per germline, CDR1 DFQATT and CDR2 SNEGSKA (reference sequence). CDR3 length: 17 residues. Here the CDR3 reads CSARDPRSGTFTDTQYF. The CDR3 DNA is TGCAGTGCTAGAGATCCCCGTAGCGGGACCTTCACAGATACGCAGTATTTT.

The chain combines TRBV11-2 with TRBJ2-3, with D uncertain. The CDR3 totals 12 residues. The V gene's germline CDR1 is SGHAT and CDR2 FQNNGV. The V end was cut by 3 bases, the J end by 2 bases, with 3 bases between. The CDR3 is CASSFATDTQYF. CDR3 bases: TGTGCCAGCAGCTTCGCCACAGATACGCAGTATTTT.

There are many counts of this clone. V gene TRBV30 combines with J gene TRBJ1-3, with D uncertain. With 0 bases removed from V and 0 bases from J, the gap between germline ends came to 6 bases. This CDR3 contains 14 residues. Germline loops: CDR1 GTSNPN, CDR2 SVGIG (reference sequence). The CDR3 sequence is CAWSVLGSGNTIYF. The CDR3 nucleotides read TGTGCCTGGAGTGTACTGGGCTCTGGAAACACCATATATTTT. The full variable domain, with the rest looked up from reference TRBV30 and TRBJ1-3, is SQTIHQWPATLVQPVGSPLSLECTVEGTSNPNLYWYRQAAGRGLQLLFYSVGIGQISSEVPQNLSASRPQDRQFILSSKKLLLSDSGFYLCAWSVLGSGNTIYFGEGSWLTVV.

Of note for this clone: One base away lies a much larger clone, so this may be a sequencing read error. The chain recombines TRBV5-1 with TRBJ2-5; 8 bases are shared with TRBD1. The CDR3 has 14 residues. J gave up 0 bases and V 5 bases, and 3 bases lay outside the gene matches. The germline V gene encodes CDR1 SGHRS and CDR2 YFSETQ. The CDR3 protein is CASRTDRDQETQYF. The CDR3 DNA reads as TGCGCCAGCAGAACGGACAGGGACCAAGAGACCCAGTACTTC.

This clone occurred many times. The rearrangement joins TRBV12-3 or TRBV12-4 to TRBJ1-1, with D perhaps matching TRBD1 (5 bases). The CDR3 totals 15 residues. Trimming pared 3 bases from V and 1 base from J, leaving 12 bases between. Here the CDR3 reads CASSLIGHQNTEAFF. Written as DNA, the CDR3 is TGTGCCAGCAGTTTGATCGGACACCAGAACACTGAAGCTTTCTTT.

This clone came up many times. The same CDR3 can be traced to other DNA sequences in this sample. This sequence joins TRBV9 and TRBJ2-2; 12 positions agree with TRBD1. Germline CDR1 reads SGDLS; CDR2 reads YYNGEE. This CDR3 spans 15 amino acids. Germline trimming cut 4 bases from V and 14 bases from J; bases unmatched to any gene: 12. Written as DNA, the CDR3 is TGTGCCAGCAGCACCGAGCCGGGACAGGGGGCCATTCTGTTTTTT. This gives the protein CASSTEPGQGAILFF. Combining the CDR3 with reference TRBV9 and TRBJ2-2 gives the whole variable domain DSGVTQTPKHLITATGQRVTLRCSPRSGDLSVYWYQQSLDQGLQFLIQYYNGEERAKGNILERFSAQQFPDLHSELNLSSLELGDSALYFCASSTEPGQGAILFFGEGSRLTVL.

With respect to this clone: This clone may be a read error of a much larger clone one base away. The chain uses TRBV7-3 and TRBJ2-3; a possible D gene is TRBD2 (6 bases). The CDR3 runs 14 residues. Per germline, CDR1 SGHTA and CDR2 FQGTGA. The ends were cut back, 7 bases at V and 2 bases at J, with 13 bases in the middle. The CDR3 DNA is TGTGCCAGCAATAAACAGCGGGCCACAGATACGCAGTATTTT. Protein product: CASNKQRATDTQYF.

This clone was found many times. The rearrangement joins TRBV12-3 or TRBV12-4 to TRBJ2-1; D not certain. V lost 6 bases to trimming and J lost 5 bases, with 14 bases between them. The CDR3 has 14 residues. The CDR3 spells CASRHRRVHNEQFF. The DNA of the CDR3 is TGTGCCAGCAGGCACAGACGGGTCCACAATGAGCAGTTCTTC.

In this sample, this clone turned up many times. The genes are TRBV6-1 and TRBJ1-2, with a weak D call TRBD1 (5 bases). Germline-derived CDR1 and CDR2 are MNHNS and SASEGT. The length of the CDR3 is 13 residues. Trimming removed 3 bases from V and 0 bases from J, with 5 bases in between. The CDR3 nucleotides are TGTGCCAGCAGTGAGGGGGCTAACTATGGCTACACCTTC. It is translated as CASSEGANYGYTF.

At least ten counts were recorded for this clone. The same CDR3 can be traced to other DNA sequences in this sample. The chain is built from TRBV2 and TRBJ2-7, with no clear D. Germline CDR1 SNHLY, CDR2 FYNNEI. V was clipped by 5 bases and J by 3 bases, with 8 bases between them. This CDR3 spans 12 amino acids. The CDR3 spells CASSPRHYEQYF. The DNA of the CDR3 is TGTGCCAGCAGTCCTCGCCACTACGAGCAGTACTTC.

This clone was detected ten times or more. The chain links TRBV7-6 to TRBJ2-2; 14 bases line up with TRBD2. CDR3 length equals 19 residues. Germline CDR1 reads SGHVS; CDR2 reads FNYEAQ. Losses at the gene ends were 5 bases for V and 5 bases for J; bases not matched to a gene: 13. CDR3 sequence (DNA): TGTGCCAGCAGCCCCCGACTAGCGGGAGGGCCGGTTCAAACCGGGGAGCTGTTTTTT. Protein product: CASSPRLAGGPVQTGELFF.

This clone was recorded many times. This rearrangement joins TRBV28 to TRBJ1-5; 8 nucleotides line up with TRBD1. Trimming at V came to 8 bases and at J to 4 bases, leaving 10 bases not matched to a gene. Germline lookup yields CDR1 MDHEN and CDR2 SYDVKM. This CDR3 has 15 amino acids. CDR3 protein: CASRRGLSGNQPQHF. The CDR3 DNA is TGTGCCAGCCGCAGGGGGCTTTCGGGTAATCAGCCCCAGCATTTT.

Comments on this clone: The junction departs from the called germline gene at one end, perhaps through a read error. This chain connects TRBV12-3 or TRBV12-4 to TRBJ2-4; D perhaps matches TRBD1 (6 bases). The CDR3 contains 15 residues. The chain's CDR3 is CDSSAQGVRRNIQYF. CDR3 DNA: TGTGACAGCAGTGCACAGGGAGTCAGAAGGAACATTCAGTACTTC.

A note on this clone: A read error may explain this, as a much larger clone is one base away. The V and J genes are TRBV2 and TRBJ2-5, with a possible D match to TRBD1 (6 bases). Germline CDR1 reads SNHLY; CDR2 reads FYNNEI. There are 15 residues in the CDR3. The germline V and J ends were trimmed by 7 bases and 5 bases, with 20 bases remaining between them. CDR3 region: CASKKLWGPRETQYF. The CDR3 DNA reads as TGTGCCAGCAAGAAACTATGGGGGCCTAGGGAGACCCAGTACTTC.

This clone was seen at least ten times. The CDR3 region is CASSYRDRRATNEKLFF. CDR3 sequence (DNA): TGTGCCAGCAGTTACCGGGACAGACGTGCAACTAATGAAAAACTGTTTTTT. The chain joins TRBV6-5 to TRBJ1-4; the match to TRBD1 covers 7 bases. CDR3 length: 17 amino acids. The V segment lost 2 bases and the J segment 0 bases; nucleotides outside the gene matches: 6. The germline gives CDR1 MNHEY, CDR2 SVGAGI.

This clone was seen ten or more times. The CDR3 sequence: CASDRAGGTEAFF. Written as DNA, the CDR3 is TGTGCCAGCGACCGGGCAGGGGGCACTGAAGCTTTCTTT. The chain links TRBV11-3 to TRBJ1-1; the match to TRBD1 covers 7 bases. Germline values: CDR1 SGHNT, CDR2 YENEEA. The CDR3 loop spans 13 amino acids. The junction had 7 bases not matched to a gene; V was cut back by 8 bases and J by 4 bases.

This clone has ten or more counts. The V and J genes are TRBV6-1 and TRBJ1-3; D gene ambiguous. The V gene's germline CDR1 is MNHNS and CDR2 SASEGT. The CDR3 sequence is 14 residues long. Trimming cost V 6 bases and J 2 bases, with 11 bases left between them. The CDR3 DNA follows: TGTGCCAGCAGCTACAAAAGCACTGGAAACACCATATATTTT. Protein product: CASSYKSTGNTIYF.